The T cell receptor beta chain described here comes from a study of T cell responses to AZD1222 COVID-19 vaccine. General study findings and limits: Spike-wide vaccine-associated CD4 TCRs dominated at 160-218 and 743-854. Baseline seropositives among AZD1222 recipients totaled only 5 to 7. Among the donors, most were white British and more were female, and clonal diversity was possibly underestimated.

Method: immunoSEQ multiplex PCR; TCRdb's copy keeps in-frame clones and lacks some. The sample has some 170,000 clones; around 90% are singletons. Note on this clone: The target antigen is unknown.

Trimming stripped 3 bases from V and 2 bases from J, with 13 bases between. CDR1 and CDR2 (germline): KGHSH, LQKENI. CDR3 length equals 15 residues. The chain carries TRBV18 and TRBJ1-2; D not certain. This clonotype originated in an adult in good health. The sample consisted of peripheral blood, taken on day 0 of AZD1222 vaccination. CDR3 region: CASSPVSVGNYGYTF. In nucleotides, the CDR3 is TGTGCCAGCTCACCGGTATCAGTGGGGAACTATGGCTACACCTTC. The entire variable domain, with the rest obtained from reference TRBV18 and TRBJ1-2, is as follows: NAGVMQNPRHLVRRRGQEARLRCSPMKGHSHVYWYRQLPEEGLKFMVYLQKENIIDESGMPKERFSAEFPKEGPSILRIQQVVRGDSAAYFCASSPVSVGNYGYTFGSGTRLTVV.